This TCR beta chain is drawn from a study of T cell responses to AZD1222 COVID-19 vaccine. Study conclusions and caveats: CD4 TCRs covered the whole spike, strongest at regions 160-218 and 743-854.

CDR1 LNHDA and CDR2 SQIVND come from the germline V gene (reference sequence). V lost 1 base and J 0 bases, leaving 6 bases between the germline ends. The CDR3 contains 14 residues. Profiled with immunoSEQ multiplex PCR; TCRdb holds only in-frame clones, not every one. The data contain 93,000 or so clones, 91% of them singletons. About this clone: Its antigen is currently unknown.

The sample was peripheral blood, taken on day 0 of AZD1222 vaccination. The clonotype comes from an adult in good health. The chain links TRBV19 to TRBJ1-1, with no clear D. In DNA form, the CDR3 reads TGTGCCAGTAGTATAGGGTCAGTGAACACTGAAGCTTTCTTT. It translates to CASSIGSVNTEAFF. The whole variable domain, remainder taken from reference TRBV19 and TRBJ1-1, is DGGITQSPKYLFRKEGQNVTLSCEQNLNHDAMYWYRQDPGQGLRLIYYSQIVNDFQKGDIAEGYSVSREKKESFPLTVTSAQKNPTAFYLCASSIGSVNTEAFFGQGTRLTVV.